A selection of T cell receptor beta chains follows, all from one sample in a study of T cell changes during pregnancy in multiple sclerosis. TCRdb keeps only in-frame clones here, not all; method: immunoSEQ multiplex PCR. The sample includes roughly 97,000 clones, over 75% of them seen just once. The sequencing here drew on peripheral blood, taken in the second trimester of pregnancy. The source is a female donor in good health, enrolled as a control in a pregnancy study. The CDR3 runs from the conserved cysteine through the conserved F or W. Each record gives: V gene, clone size, D gene, J gene, CDR3 DNA, CDR3 protein. The D gene is left open where the match is weak. A clone size is listed for some rows: how often the clone was seen (once, few, many), or a class if it is expanded.

v_gene: TRBV19; abundance: -; d_gene: -; j_gene: TRBJ1-3; CDR3nt: TGTGCCAGTAGTATAGACCCCTGGACTCCCTCTGGAAACACCATATATTTT; CDR3aa: CASSIDPWTPSGNTIYF
v_gene: TRBV2; abundance: -; d_gene: -; j_gene: TRBJ2-5; CDR3nt: TGTGCCAGCAGTGTGATGCCGGGCCAGGGAGAGACCCAGTACTTC; CDR3aa: CASSVMPGQGETQYF
v_gene: TRBV6-5; abundance: -; d_gene: -; j_gene: TRBJ2-3; CDR3nt: TGTGCCAGCAGGCCCCCCGGGACTAGCACAGATACGCAGTATTTT; CDR3aa: CASRPPGTSTDTQYF
v_gene: TRBV7-2; abundance: -; d_gene: TRBD1; j_gene: TRBJ2-1; CDR3nt: TGTGCCAGCAGCTTAGGGTCGGGGACAGGGGGCAGATACAATGAGCAGTTCTTC; CDR3aa: CASSLGSGTGGRYNEQFF
v_gene: TRBV6-5; abundance: -; d_gene: TRBD1; j_gene: TRBJ2-7; CDR3nt: TGTGCCAGCCCCGATAGAGGGACAGGGGGAAAGGGGCAGTACTTC; CDR3aa: CASPDRGTGGKGQYF
v_gene: TRBV5-6; abundance: once; d_gene: -; j_gene: TRBJ1-6; CDR3nt: TGTGCCAGCAGCATGACACAAGATAATTCACCCCTCCACTTT; CDR3aa: CASSMTQDNSPLHF
v_gene: TRBV4-1; abundance: -; d_gene: TRBD1; j_gene: TRBJ1-6; CDR3nt: TGCGCCAGCAGCTACCGGGACAGGGAAACCTATAATTCACCCCTCCACTTT; CDR3aa: CASSYRDRETYNSPLHF
v_gene: TRBV11-2; abundance: -; d_gene: -; j_gene: TRBJ2-4; CDR3nt: TGTGCCAGCAGCGTGGGGGTATCGACAGGCTGGAACATTCAGTACTTC; CDR3aa: CASSVGVSTGWNIQYF
v_gene: TRBV18; abundance: -; d_gene: -; j_gene: TRBJ1-4; CDR3nt: TGTGCCAGCTCACGGGGACACCAAAGGGCAACTAATGAAAAACTGTTTTTT; CDR3aa: CASSRGHQRATNEKLFF
v_gene: TRBV9; abundance: -; d_gene: TRBD1; j_gene: TRBJ2-2; CDR3nt: TGTGCCAGCAGCCGGGACAGTTCAAACACCGGGGAGCTGTTTTTT; CDR3aa: CASSRDSSNTGELFF
v_gene: TRBV30; abundance: -; d_gene: TRBD1; j_gene: TRBJ2-3; CDR3nt: TGTGCCTGGAGCAACGGACAGGGGACAACTAGCACAGATACGCAGTATTTT; CDR3aa: CAWSNGQGTTSTDTQYF
v_gene: TRBV6-6; abundance: -; d_gene: -; j_gene: TRBJ1-1; CDR3nt: TGTGCCAGCAGTTACTCGACGGGGGGCACTGAAGCTTTCTTT; CDR3aa: CASSYSTGGTEAFF
v_gene: TRBV11-2; abundance: -; d_gene: -; j_gene: TRBJ2-3; CDR3nt: TGTGCCAGCAGCTTAGGCACTGCCCCTTTTGCAGATACGCAGTATTTT; CDR3aa: CASSLGTAPFADTQYF
v_gene: TRBV28; abundance: -; d_gene: -; j_gene: TRBJ1-1; CDR3nt: TGTGCCAGCAGTTTAACAGGGCGGAACACTGAAGCTTTCTTT; CDR3aa: CASSLTGRNTEAFF
v_gene: TRBV19; abundance: -; d_gene: -; j_gene: TRBJ1-1; CDR3nt: TGTGCCAGTAGTATTCGAGGATCTGAAGCTTTCTTT; CDR3aa: CASSIRGSEAFF
v_gene: TRBV10-3; abundance: -; d_gene: -; j_gene: TRBJ1-1; CDR3nt: TGTGCCATCAGAGCCTTCTCCGGGTCCATAGCTGAAGCTTTCTTT; CDR3aa: CAIRAFSGSIAEAFF
v_gene: TRBV15; abundance: -; d_gene: -; j_gene: TRBJ1-3; CDR3nt: TGTGCCACCAGCAGAGACACAGTGACTGGAAACACCATATATTTT; CDR3aa: CATSRDTVTGNTIYF
v_gene: TRBV7-8; abundance: few; d_gene: -; j_gene: TRBJ1-6; CDR3nt: TGTGCCAGCAGCTTCCCGGTCGGTAATTCACCCCTCCACTTT; CDR3aa: CASSFPVGNSPLHF
v_gene: TRBV9; abundance: -; d_gene: TRBD1; j_gene: TRBJ1-3; CDR3nt: TGTGCCAGCAGCGTTGACAGGGCCCTGGAAAACACCATATATTTT; CDR3aa: CASSVDRALENTIYF
v_gene: TRBV6-6; abundance: -; d_gene: -; j_gene: TRBJ2-3; CDR3nt: TGTGCCAGCAGTTACGCAGGCTCAGATACGCAGTATTTT; CDR3aa: CASSYAGSDTQYF
v_gene: TRBV6-5; abundance: -; d_gene: TRBD1; j_gene: TRBJ1-2; CDR3nt: TGTGCCAGCAGGGAAGGGGGCAGGGCGGTTGGCTACACCTTC; CDR3aa: CASREGGRAVGYTF
v_gene: TRBV7-9; abundance: -; d_gene: -; j_gene: TRBJ1-4; CDR3nt: TGTGCCAGCAGCCAAAGGGGGGGGGCAACTAATGAAAAACTGTTTTTT; CDR3aa: CASSQRGGATNEKLFF
v_gene: TRBV5-1; abundance: -; d_gene: -; j_gene: TRBJ2-2; CDR3nt: TGCGCCAGCGGTTGGGCCTCGAACACCGGGGAGCTGTTTTTT; CDR3aa: CASGWASNTGELFF
v_gene: TRBV7-9; abundance: -; d_gene: TRBD1; j_gene: TRBJ1-4; CDR3nt: TGTGCCAGCAGCTTCGACAGGGCGCGCGAAAAACTGTTTTTT; CDR3aa: CASSFDRAREKLFF
v_gene: TRBV19; abundance: -; d_gene: -; j_gene: TRBJ2-1; CDR3nt: TGTGCCAGTAGTACCGGTGAGTCCTACAATGAGCAGTTCTTC; CDR3aa: CASSTGESYNEQFF
v_gene: TRBV4-2; abundance: -; d_gene: TRBD2; j_gene: TRBJ2-1; CDR3nt: TGTGCCAGCAGCCAAGTTTCAGCGGGACCCTACAATGAGCAGTTCTTC; CDR3aa: CASSQVSAGPYNEQFF
v_gene: TRBV5-1; abundance: -; d_gene: TRBD1; j_gene: TRBJ1-2; CDR3nt: TGCGCCAGCCAAATTTCGCCAGGACAGGGGGCTGGTAACTATGGCTACACCTTC; CDR3aa: CASQISPGQGAGNYGYTF
v_gene: TRBV18; abundance: -; d_gene: TRBD1; j_gene: TRBJ2-1; CDR3nt: TGTGCCAGCTCGGACCGGGACAGGGTGGAGCAGTTCTTC; CDR3aa: CASSDRDRVEQFF
v_gene: TRBV19; abundance: -; d_gene: -; j_gene: TRBJ1-1; CDR3nt: TGTGCCAGTAGTTCACAGGGTCGGTACACTGAAGCTTTCTTT; CDR3aa: CASSSQGRYTEAFF
v_gene: TRBV6-4; abundance: -; d_gene: TRBD2; j_gene: TRBJ2-7; CDR3nt: TGTGCCAGCAGCCTGACTAGCGTTGACGAGCAGTACTTC; CDR3aa: CASSLTSVDEQYF
v_gene: TRBV10-3; abundance: -; d_gene: TRBD1; j_gene: TRBJ1-6; CDR3nt: TGTGCCATCAGTGGAGGAACAGGGGACTCCTATAATTCACCCCTCCACTTT; CDR3aa: CAISGGTGDSYNSPLHF
v_gene: TRBV6-1; abundance: few; d_gene: -; j_gene: TRBJ2-2; CDR3nt: TGTGCCAGCAGTGAATCGGAGAACGGGGAGCTGTTTTTT; CDR3aa: CASSESENGELFF
v_gene: TRBV19; abundance: -; d_gene: -; j_gene: TRBJ2-7; CDR3nt: TGTGCCAGTAGTATTCGGTGGGACACTATAGGCGAGCAGTACTTC; CDR3aa: CASSIRWDTIGEQYF
v_gene: TRBV30; abundance: -; d_gene: -; j_gene: TRBJ1-2; CDR3nt: TGTGCCTGGAGCCCAGGTGCGAACTATGGCTACACCTTC; CDR3aa: CAWSPGANYGYTF
v_gene: TRBV18; abundance: -; d_gene: TRBD1; j_gene: TRBJ1-2; CDR3nt: TGTGCCAGCTCACCTCCCAATTCCGGGACAGGGATAGAGGATACCTTC; CDR3aa: CASSPPNSGTGIEDTF
v_gene: TRBV19; abundance: -; d_gene: TRBD1; j_gene: TRBJ1-1; CDR3nt: TGTGCCAGTAGTCCGGACAGGGTTAACACTGAAGCTTTCTTT; CDR3aa: CASSPDRVNTEAFF
v_gene: TRBV5-1; abundance: -; d_gene: -; j_gene: TRBJ2-6; CDR3nt: TGCGCCAGCAGCGCCGACAGCGCTCTCTCTGGGGCCAACGTCCTGACTTTC; CDR3aa: CASSADSALSGANVLTF
v_gene: TRBV27; abundance: -; d_gene: TRBD2; j_gene: TRBJ2-3; CDR3nt: TGTGCCAGCACCCAATCAGGTACTAGCGGGCCCGGTACGCAGTATTTT; CDR3aa: CASTQSGTSGPGTQYF
v_gene: TRBV7-8; abundance: -; d_gene: TRBD1; j_gene: TRBJ1-4; CDR3nt: TGTGCCAGCAGCTTCGGGACAGGGAATGAAAAACTGTTTTTT; CDR3aa: CASSFGTGNEKLFF
v_gene: TRBV4-2; abundance: few; d_gene: -; j_gene: TRBJ1-1; CDR3nt: TGTGCCAGCAGCCATGGACAGTCGAACACTGAAGCTTTCTTT; CDR3aa: CASSHGQSNTEAFF
v_gene: TRBV7-2; abundance: -; d_gene: TRBD1; j_gene: TRBJ1-2; CDR3nt: TGTGCCAGCAGCGGAAGGACAGGGGAAAGCTATGGCTACACCTTC; CDR3aa: CASSGRTGESYGYTF
v_gene: TRBV7-2; abundance: once; d_gene: -; j_gene: TRBJ1-1; CDR3nt: TGTGCCAGCAGCTTAGGCCAGGTTGGTGAAGCTTTCTTT; CDR3aa: CASSLGQVGEAFF
v_gene: TRBV7-8; abundance: -; d_gene: -; j_gene: TRBJ2-7; CDR3nt: TGTGCCAGCAGCTTAGCGCGAGCGGGCTCCTACGAGCAGTACTTC; CDR3aa: CASSLARAGSYEQYF
v_gene: TRBV5-4; abundance: -; d_gene: -; j_gene: TRBJ2-1; CDR3nt: TGTGCCAGCAGCTTGGACGTGGTGAGTGAGCAGTTCTTC; CDR3aa: CASSLDVVSEQFF
v_gene: TRBV7-9; abundance: -; d_gene: TRBD1; j_gene: TRBJ2-7; CDR3nt: TGTGCCAGCAGCCAGACAGGGTACGAGCAGTACTTC; CDR3aa: CASSQTGYEQYF
v_gene: TRBV14; abundance: -; d_gene: -; j_gene: TRBJ2-7; CDR3nt: TGTGCCAGCAGCCAAGCAGGGACCTACGAGCAGTACTTC; CDR3aa: CASSQAGTYEQYF
v_gene: TRBV9; abundance: -; d_gene: TRBD2; j_gene: TRBJ2-5; CDR3nt: TGTGCCAGCAGCGTAGGAGATAGCGGGAGCATACAAGAGACCCAGTACTTC; CDR3aa: CASSVGDSGSIQETQYF
v_gene: TRBV28; abundance: -; d_gene: -; j_gene: TRBJ2-3; CDR3nt: TGTGCCAGCAGTCCTCAGGGGACAGATACGCAGTATTTT; CDR3aa: CASSPQGTDTQYF
v_gene: TRBV5-1; abundance: -; d_gene: -; j_gene: TRBJ2-5; CDR3nt: TGCGCCAGCAACCCCGCGGCTGGGGAGACCCAGTACTTC; CDR3aa: CASNPAAGETQYF
v_gene: TRBV7-9; abundance: -; d_gene: -; j_gene: TRBJ2-7; CDR3nt: TGTGCCAGCAGCCCCCCAGACAGGACCGAGGGTGATTCCCACGAGCAGTACTTC; CDR3aa: CASSPPDRTEGDSHEQYF
v_gene: TRBV6-1; abundance: -; d_gene: -; j_gene: TRBJ1-2; CDR3nt: TGTGCCAGCAGTGAATTGCGGACACCAAACACCTTC; CDR3aa: CASSELRTPNTF
v_gene: TRBV11-2; abundance: -; d_gene: TRBD2; j_gene: TRBJ2-2; CDR3nt: TGTGCCAGCAGCTCACTAGCGGGGGGCACCGGGGAGCTGTTTTTT; CDR3aa: CASSSLAGGTGELFF
v_gene: TRBV19; abundance: -; d_gene: -; j_gene: TRBJ1-2; CDR3nt: TGTGCCAGCTTAACTTTCGACCGGGGGGTCGAAGGCTACACCTTC; CDR3aa: CASLTFDRGVEGYTF
v_gene: TRBV2; abundance: -; d_gene: TRBD1; j_gene: TRBJ1-1; CDR3nt: TGTGCCAGCAGTGACGGACAGGGGGCTAAAAACACTGAAGCTTTCTTT; CDR3aa: CASSDGQGAKNTEAFF